This TCR beta chain stems from a study of OX40 agonist ivuxolimab in advanced cancers. In germline, CDR1 is LNHDA, CDR2 SQIVND (reference sequence). J lost 3 bases, V lost 5 bases, and 5 bases had no gene match. This CDR3 is 14 amino acids long. Profiled with immunoSEQ multiplex PCR; TCRdb holds only in-frame clones, not every one. Counted here are some 21,000 clones, approximately 83% occurring once; the ten biggest clones make up around 52%. The rearrangement uses TRBV19 and TRBJ1-2, with 8 bases aligning to TRBD1. This specimen consisted of CD4+ or CD8+ T cells sorted from blood, obtained in a trial of the OX40 agonist ivuxolimab. This sequence was found in an adult with an advanced solid tumor such as melanoma, head and neck, liver or kidney cancer. CDR3 loop: CASSPGQGYYGYTF. Written as DNA, the CDR3 is TGTGCCAGTAGTCCAGGACAGGGTTACTATGGCTACACCTTC. Based on the CDR3 plus reference TRBV19 and TRBJ1-2, the full variable domain is DGGITQSPKYLFRKEGQNVTLSCEQNLNHDAMYWYRQDPGQGLRLIYYSQIVNDFQKGDIAEGYSVSREKKESFPLTVTSAQKNPTAFYLCASSPGQGYYGYTFGSGTRLTVV.